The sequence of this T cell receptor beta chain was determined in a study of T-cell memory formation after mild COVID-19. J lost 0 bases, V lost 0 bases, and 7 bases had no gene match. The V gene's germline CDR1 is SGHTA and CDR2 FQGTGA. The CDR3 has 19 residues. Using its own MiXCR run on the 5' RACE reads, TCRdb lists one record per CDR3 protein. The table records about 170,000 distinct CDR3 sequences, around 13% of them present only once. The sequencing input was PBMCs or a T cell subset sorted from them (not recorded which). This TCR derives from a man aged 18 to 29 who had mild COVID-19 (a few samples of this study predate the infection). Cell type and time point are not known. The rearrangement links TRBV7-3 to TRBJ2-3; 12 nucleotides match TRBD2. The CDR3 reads CASSLTGTSGGYSTDTQYF. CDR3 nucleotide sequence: TGTGCCAGCAGCTTAACGGGAACTAGCGGGGGGTATAGCACAGATACGCAGTATTTT.